This T cell receptor beta chain is drawn from a study of blood T cell repertoires in COVID-19. Seattle's cohort entered during active infection and was followed longitudinally. V was clipped by 1 base and J by 1 base, with 17 bases between them. Per germline, CDR1 SEHNR and CDR2 FQNEAQ (reference sequence). This CDR3 spans 18 amino acids. TCRdb's table, derived via immunoSEQ multiplex PCR, lists solely in-frame clones and lacks some. The profile covers 250,000 to 350,000 clones, with 84% appearing a single time and about 1.6% taken by the ten largest. The origin of this receptor is a human donor with COVID-19, enrolled during active disease. The donor label of this sample is uncertain. The rearrangement uses TRBV7-9 and TRBJ1-3; TRBD1 might be the D (6 bases). Sample: peripheral blood. The CDR3 region has the DNA TGTGCCAGCAGCTTAGTTGTCGGGACACAGATTTCTGGAAACACCATATATTTT. This translates into CASSLVVGTQISGNTIYF.